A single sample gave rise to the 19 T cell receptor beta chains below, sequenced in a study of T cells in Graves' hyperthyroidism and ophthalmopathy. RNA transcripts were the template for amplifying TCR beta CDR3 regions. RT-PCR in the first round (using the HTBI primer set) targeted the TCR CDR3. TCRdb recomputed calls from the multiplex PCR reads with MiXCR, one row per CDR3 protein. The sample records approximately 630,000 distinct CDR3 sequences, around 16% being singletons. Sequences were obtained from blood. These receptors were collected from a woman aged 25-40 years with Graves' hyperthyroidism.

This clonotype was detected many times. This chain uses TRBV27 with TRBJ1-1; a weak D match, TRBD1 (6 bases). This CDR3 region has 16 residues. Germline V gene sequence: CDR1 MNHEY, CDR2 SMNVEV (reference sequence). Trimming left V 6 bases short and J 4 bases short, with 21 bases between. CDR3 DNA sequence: TGTGCCAGCAGCCATCCCGGGGAGGGGGGCCGCACTGAAGCTTTCTTT. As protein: CASSHPGEGGRTEAFF.

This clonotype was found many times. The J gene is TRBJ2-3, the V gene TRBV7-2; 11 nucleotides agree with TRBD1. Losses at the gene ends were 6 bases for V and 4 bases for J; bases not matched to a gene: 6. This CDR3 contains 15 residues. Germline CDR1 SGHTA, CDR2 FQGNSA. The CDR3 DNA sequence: TGTGCCAGCAGAAGGACAGGGGGCGCGTCAGATACGCAGTATTTT. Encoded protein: CASRRTGGASDTQYF.

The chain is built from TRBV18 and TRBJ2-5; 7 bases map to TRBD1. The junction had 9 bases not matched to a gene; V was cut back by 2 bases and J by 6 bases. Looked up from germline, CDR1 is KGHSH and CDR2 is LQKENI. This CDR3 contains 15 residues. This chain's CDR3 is CASSPSRGSEQTQYF. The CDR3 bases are TGTGCCAGCTCACCATCCAGGGGGTCTGAACAGACCCAGTACTTC.

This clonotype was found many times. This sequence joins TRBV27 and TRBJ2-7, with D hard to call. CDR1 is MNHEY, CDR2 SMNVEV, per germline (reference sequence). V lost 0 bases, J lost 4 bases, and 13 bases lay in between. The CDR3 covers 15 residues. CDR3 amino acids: CASSLSPRSVYEQYF. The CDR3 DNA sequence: TGTGCCAGCAGTTTATCGCCTAGATCTGTATACGAGCAGTACTTC.

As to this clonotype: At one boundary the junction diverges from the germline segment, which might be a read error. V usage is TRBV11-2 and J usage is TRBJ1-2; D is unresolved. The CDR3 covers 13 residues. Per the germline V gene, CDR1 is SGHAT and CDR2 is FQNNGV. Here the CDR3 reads CASSLEASYRYTF. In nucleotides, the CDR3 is TGTGCCAGCAGCTTAGAGGCCAGCTATCGCTACACCTTC. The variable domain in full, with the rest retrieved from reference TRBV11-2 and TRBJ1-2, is EAGVAQSPRYKIIEKRQSVAFWCNPISGHATLYWYQQILGQGPKLLIQFQNNGVVDDSQLPKDRFSAERLKGVDSTLKIQPAKLEDSAVYLCASSLEASYRYTFGSGTRLTVV.

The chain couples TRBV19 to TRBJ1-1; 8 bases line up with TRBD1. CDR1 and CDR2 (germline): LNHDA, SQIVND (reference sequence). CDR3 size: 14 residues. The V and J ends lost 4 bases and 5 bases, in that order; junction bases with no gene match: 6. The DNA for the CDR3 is TGTGCCAGTAGTACGAACAGGGGGTCGACTGAAGCTTTCTTT. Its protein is CASSTNRGSTEAFF. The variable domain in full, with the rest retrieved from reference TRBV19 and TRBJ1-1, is DGGITQSPKYLFRKEGQNVTLSCEQNLNHDAMYWYRQDPGQGLRLIYYSQIVNDFQKGDIAEGYSVSREKKESFPLTVTSAQKNPTAFYLCASSTNRGSTEAFFGQGTRLTVV.

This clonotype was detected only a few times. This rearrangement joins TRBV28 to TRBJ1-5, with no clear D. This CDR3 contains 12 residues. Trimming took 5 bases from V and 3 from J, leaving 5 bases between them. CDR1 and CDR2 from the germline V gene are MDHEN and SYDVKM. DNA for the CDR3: TGTGCCAGCAGTGTAATCAATCAGCCCCAGCATTTT. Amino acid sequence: CASSVINQPQHF. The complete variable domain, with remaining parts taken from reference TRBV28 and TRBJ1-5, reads DVKVTQSSRYLVKRTGEKVFLECVQDMDHENMFWYRQDPGLGLRLIYFSYDVKMKEKGDIPEGYSVSREKKERFSLILESASTNQTSMYLCASSVINQPQHFGDGTRLSIL.

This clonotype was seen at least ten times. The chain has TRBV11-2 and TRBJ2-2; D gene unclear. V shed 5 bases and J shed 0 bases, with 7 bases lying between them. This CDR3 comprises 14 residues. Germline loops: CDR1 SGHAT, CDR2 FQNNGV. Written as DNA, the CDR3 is TGTGCCAGCAGCAGTTCAGCGAACACCGGGGAGCTGTTTTTT. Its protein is CASSSSANTGELFF.

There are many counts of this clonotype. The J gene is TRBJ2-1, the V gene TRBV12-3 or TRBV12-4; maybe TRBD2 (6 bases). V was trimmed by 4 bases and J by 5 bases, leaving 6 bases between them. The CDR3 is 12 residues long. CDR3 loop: CASSWGDNEQFF. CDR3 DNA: TGTGCCAGCAGTTGGGGGGACAATGAGCAGTTCTTC.

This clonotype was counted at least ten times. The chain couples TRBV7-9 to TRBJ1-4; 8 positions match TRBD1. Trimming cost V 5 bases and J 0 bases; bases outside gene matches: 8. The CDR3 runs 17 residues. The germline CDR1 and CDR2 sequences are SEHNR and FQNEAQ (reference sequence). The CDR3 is CASSGSTGVATNEKLFF. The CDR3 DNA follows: TGTGCCAGCAGCGGATCGACAGGGGTTGCAACTAATGAAAAACTGTTTTTT.

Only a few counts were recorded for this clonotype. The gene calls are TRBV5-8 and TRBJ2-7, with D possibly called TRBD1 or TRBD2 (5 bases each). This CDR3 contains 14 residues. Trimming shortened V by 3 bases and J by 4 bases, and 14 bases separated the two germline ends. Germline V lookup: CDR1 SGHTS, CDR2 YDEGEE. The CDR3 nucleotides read TGTGCCAGCAGCTACGCCGGGACGGTGTACGAGCAGTACTTC. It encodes CASSYAGTVYEQYF.

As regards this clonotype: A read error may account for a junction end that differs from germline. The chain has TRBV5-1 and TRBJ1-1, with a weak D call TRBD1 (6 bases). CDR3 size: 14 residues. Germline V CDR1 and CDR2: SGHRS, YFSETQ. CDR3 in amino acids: CASSLDGTNTEALF. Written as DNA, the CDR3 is TGCGCCAGCAGCTTGGATGGGACAAACACTGAAGCTCTCTTT.

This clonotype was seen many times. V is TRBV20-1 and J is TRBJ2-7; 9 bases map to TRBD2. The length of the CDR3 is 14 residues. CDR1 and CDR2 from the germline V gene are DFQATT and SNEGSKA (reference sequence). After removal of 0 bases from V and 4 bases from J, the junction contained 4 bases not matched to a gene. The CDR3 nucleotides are TGCAGTGCTAGAGATAGCGGGAGCTGGTACGAGCAGTACTTC. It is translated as CSARDSGSWYEQYF.

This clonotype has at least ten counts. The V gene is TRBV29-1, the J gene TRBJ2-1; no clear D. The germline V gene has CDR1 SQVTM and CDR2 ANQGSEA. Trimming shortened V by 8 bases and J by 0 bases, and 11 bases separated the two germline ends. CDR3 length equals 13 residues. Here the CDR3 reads CSPRTISYNEQFF. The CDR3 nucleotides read TGCAGCCCGCGGACCATCTCCTACAATGAGCAGTTCTTC.

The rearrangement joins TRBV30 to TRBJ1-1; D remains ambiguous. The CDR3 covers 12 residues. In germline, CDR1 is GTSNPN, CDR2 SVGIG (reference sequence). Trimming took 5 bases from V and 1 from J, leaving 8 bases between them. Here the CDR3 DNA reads TGTGCCTGGGTAGAGGGGAACACTGAAGCTTTCTTT. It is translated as CAWVEGNTEAFF.

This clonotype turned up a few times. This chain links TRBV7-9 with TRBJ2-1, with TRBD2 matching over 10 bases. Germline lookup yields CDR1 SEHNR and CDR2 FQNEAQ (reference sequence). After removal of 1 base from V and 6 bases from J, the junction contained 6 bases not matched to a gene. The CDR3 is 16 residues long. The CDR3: CASSLVLAGEGNEQFF. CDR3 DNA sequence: TGTGCCAGCAGCTTAGTGCTAGCGGGAGAGGGCAATGAGCAGTTCTTC. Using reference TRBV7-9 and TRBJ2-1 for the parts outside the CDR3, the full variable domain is DTGVSQNPRHKITKRGQNVTFRCDPISEHNRLYWYRQTLGQGPEFLTYFQNEAQLEKSRLLSDRFSAERPKGSFSTLEIQRTEQGDSAMYLCASSLVLAGEGNEQFFGPGTRLTVL.

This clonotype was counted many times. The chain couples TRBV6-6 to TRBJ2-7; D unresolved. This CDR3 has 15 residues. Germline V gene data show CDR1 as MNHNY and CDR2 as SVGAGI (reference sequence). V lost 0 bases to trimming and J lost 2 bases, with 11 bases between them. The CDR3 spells CASSYSMILPYEQYF. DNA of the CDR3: TGTGCCAGCAGTTACTCGATGATACTCCCCTACGAGCAGTACTTC.

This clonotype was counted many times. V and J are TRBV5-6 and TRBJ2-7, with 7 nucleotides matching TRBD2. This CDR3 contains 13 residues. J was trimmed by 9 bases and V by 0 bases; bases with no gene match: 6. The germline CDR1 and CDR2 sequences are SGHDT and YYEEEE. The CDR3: CASSLGDGGGQYF. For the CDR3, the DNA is TGTGCCAGCAGCTTGGGTGACGGCGGGGGGCAGTACTTC.

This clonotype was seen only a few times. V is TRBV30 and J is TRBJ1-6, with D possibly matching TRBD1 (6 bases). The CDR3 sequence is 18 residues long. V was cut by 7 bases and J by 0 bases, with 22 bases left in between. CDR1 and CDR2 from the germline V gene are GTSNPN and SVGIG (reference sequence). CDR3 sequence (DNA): TGTGCCTCATTGCGTCGGGACACCTCGTTCTCCTATAATTCACCCCTCCACTTT. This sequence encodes CASLRRDTSFSYNSPLHF.